This T cell receptor beta chain derives from a study of T cells in Graves' hyperthyroidism and ophthalmopathy. Study-wide results and limits: The model foresaw ophthalmopathy a median around 6 months prior to onset. Within blood appeared most thyroid clonotypes that had expanded above 0.001.

CDR3 size: 18 residues. The J segment lost 1 base and the V segment lost 5 bases, leaving 16 bases of the junction unmatched. Germline CDR1 and CDR2: MNHNS and SASEGT. This clonotype appeared a few times. The antigen is undetermined. Amplification of TCR beta CDR3 regions was performed using RNA transcripts as template. The HTBI primer set served for first-round RT-PCR of the TCR CDR3. Using its own MiXCR run on the multiplex PCR reads, TCRdb lists one record per CDR3 protein. The data show fewer than 550,000 distinct CDR3 sequences, less than 20% seen once. The receptor comes from a woman aged 18-35 years with Graves' hyperthyroidism. This rearrangement joins TRBV6-1 to TRBJ2-7; 8 bases align to TRBD1. The sample comprised blood. The CDR3 DNA is TGTGCCAGCAGTTATCCCACCACGGGACAGGTTATTTCCTACGAGCAGTACTTC. Encoded protein: CASSYPTTGQVISYEQYF.